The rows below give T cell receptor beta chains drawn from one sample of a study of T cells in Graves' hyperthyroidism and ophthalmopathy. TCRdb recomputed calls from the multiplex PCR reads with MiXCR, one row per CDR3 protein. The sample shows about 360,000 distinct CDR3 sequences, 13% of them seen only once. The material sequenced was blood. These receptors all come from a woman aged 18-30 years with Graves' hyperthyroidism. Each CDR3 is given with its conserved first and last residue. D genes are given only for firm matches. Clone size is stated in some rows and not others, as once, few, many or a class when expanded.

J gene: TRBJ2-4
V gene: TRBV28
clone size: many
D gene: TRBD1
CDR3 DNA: TGTGCCAGCAGTTTGGCAGGGGGTGCGAACATTCAGTACTTC
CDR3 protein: CASSLAGGANIQYF

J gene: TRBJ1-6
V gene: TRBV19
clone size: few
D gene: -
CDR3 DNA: TGTGCCAGTAGTATGGCCGCGGGAAATTCACCCCTCCACTTT
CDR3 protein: CASSMAAGNSPLHF

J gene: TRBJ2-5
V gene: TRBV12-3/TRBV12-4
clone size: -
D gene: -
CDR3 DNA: TGTGCCAGCAGTTTACCCCCTAATCCTCCCCAGTACTTC
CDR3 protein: CASSLPPNPPQYF

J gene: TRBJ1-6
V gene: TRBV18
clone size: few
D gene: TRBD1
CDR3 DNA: TGTGCCAGCTCACCGCCCGACAGGGGGCCTTCACCCCTCCACTTT
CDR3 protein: CASSPPDRGPSPLHF

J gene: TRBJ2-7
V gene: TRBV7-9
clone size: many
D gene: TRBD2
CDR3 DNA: TGTGCCAGCAGGCGCCTAGCGGGGTCTCCGAGCGAGCAGTACTTC
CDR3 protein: CASRRLAGSPSEQYF

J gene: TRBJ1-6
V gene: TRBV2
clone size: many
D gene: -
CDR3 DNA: TGTGCCAGCATTTCAGGGTTGAGAGTCCACTTT
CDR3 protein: CASISGLRVHF

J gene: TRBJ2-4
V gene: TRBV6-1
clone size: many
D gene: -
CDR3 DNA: TGTGCCAGCAGGAAGGGGGGGGTTGACATTCAGTACTTC
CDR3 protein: CASRKGGVDIQYF

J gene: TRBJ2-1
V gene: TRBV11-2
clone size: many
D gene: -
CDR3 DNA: TGTGCCAGCAGCCGTTTGTACAATGAGCAGTTCTTC
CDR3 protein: CASSRLYNEQFF

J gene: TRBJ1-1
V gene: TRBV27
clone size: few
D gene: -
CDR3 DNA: TGTGCCAGCTGGGCAGGACCCTGGGGCACTGAAGCTTTCTTT
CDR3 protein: CASWAGPWGTEAFF

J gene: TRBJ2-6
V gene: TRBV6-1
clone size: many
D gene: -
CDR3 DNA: TGTGCCAGCAGTCTCATGATCTCTGGGGCCAACGTCCTGACTTTC
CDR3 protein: CASSLMISGANVLTF

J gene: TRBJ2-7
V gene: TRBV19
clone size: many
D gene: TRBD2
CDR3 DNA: TGTGCCAGTAGTGCGAACACCGGGACTAGCATCGGGTACGAGCAGTACTTC
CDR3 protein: CASSANTGTSIGYEQYF

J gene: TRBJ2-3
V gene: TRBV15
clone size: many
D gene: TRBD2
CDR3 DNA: TGTGCCACCAGCAGACCCTGGACTAGCGGGAGCGGGAGCACAGATACGCAGTATTTT
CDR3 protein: CATSRPWTSGSGSTDTQYF

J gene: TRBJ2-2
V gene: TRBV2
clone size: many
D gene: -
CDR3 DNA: TGTGCCAGCAGGAAGCGGCCGAGCACCGGGGAGCTGTTTTTT
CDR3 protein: CASRKRPSTGELFF

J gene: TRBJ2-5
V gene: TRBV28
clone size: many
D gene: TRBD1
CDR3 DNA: TGTGCCAGCAGTTCCAGGGGGCAGCAAGAGACCCAGTACTTC
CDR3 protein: CASSSRGQQETQYF

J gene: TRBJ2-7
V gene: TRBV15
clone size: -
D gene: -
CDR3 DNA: TGTGCCACCAGCAGGACCGCGGGTGAAGGGCAGTACTTC
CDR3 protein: CATSRTAGEGQYF

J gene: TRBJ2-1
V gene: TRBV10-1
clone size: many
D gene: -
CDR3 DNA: TGCGCCAGCAGCTCACAAGCCTGGTCCTACAATGAGCAGTTCTTC
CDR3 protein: CASSSQAWSYNEQFF

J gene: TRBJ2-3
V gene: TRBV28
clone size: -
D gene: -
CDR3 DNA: TGTGCCAGCAGTTTGACTAGTGGCGCAGATACGCAGTATTTT
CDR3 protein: CASSLTSGADTQYF

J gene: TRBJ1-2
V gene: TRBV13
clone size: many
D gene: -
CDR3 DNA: TGTGCCAGCAGCTTAGGGACAGGATCCCTTCCCTATGGCTACACCTTC
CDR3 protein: CASSLGTGSLPYGYTF

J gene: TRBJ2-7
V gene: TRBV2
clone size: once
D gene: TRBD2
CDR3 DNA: TGTGCCAGCAGTGATCGACTAGCGGGGGTTGACGGGCAGTACTTC
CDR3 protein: CASSDRLAGVDGQYF

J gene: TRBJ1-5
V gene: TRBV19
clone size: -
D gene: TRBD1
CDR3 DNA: TGTGCCAGTAGTATACCCGGACAGGGGAACCAGCCCCAGCATTTT
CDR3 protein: CASSIPGQGNQPQHF

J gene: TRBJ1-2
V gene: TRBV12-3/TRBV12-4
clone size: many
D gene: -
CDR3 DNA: TGTGCCAGCAGTTTAGAACTGCCGGGGGGAGCCAGAGGCTACACCTTC
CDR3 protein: CASSLELPGGARGYTF